The table lists the clone carrying this T cell receptor (beta chain) with many counts. As yet, its antigen is unknown. The sample is drawn from a study of T cells after yellow fever vaccination. For the study at large: Fractions low in cell number were prepared with SMART-Seq v4 Ultra Low Input.

Study observations and caveats: A large majority of primary-vaccination clones showed up again after the booster (about 97% CD4, almost 90% CD8). The presence of abundant clonotypes contaminating from the bulk population was possible in FACS-sorted repertoires.

Synthesis of TCR cDNA relied on 5'RACE template switching, which attached a universal primer site and UMIs. In TCRdb, the 5' RACE reads were re-called with MiXCR into one record per CDR3 protein. The repertoire holds about 220,000 distinct CDR3 sequences, with 3.2% as singletons. The TCR sequence derives from a man younger than 35 who received the YFV17D yellow fever vaccine. The sample consisted of CD4+ T cells sorted from PBMCs, taken 10 days after the yellow fever booster vaccination.

The CDR3 bases are TGTGCCAGCAGCTTACCTGAAGCTTTCTTT. Translation gives CASSLPEAFF. The chain recombines TRBV7-7 with TRBJ1-1; D is ambiguous. With 2 bases removed from V and 6 bases from J, the gap between germline ends came to 1 base. Looked up from germline, CDR1 is SSHAT and CDR2 is FNYEAQ (reference sequence). This CDR3 has 10 amino acids. Looking up the rest from reference TRBV7-7 and TRBJ1-1 gives the full variable domain: GAGVSQSPRYKVTKRGQDVTLRCDPISSHATLYWYQQALGQGPEFLTYFNYEAQPDKSGLPSDRFSAERPEGSISTLTIQRTEQRDSAMYRCASSLPEAFFGQGTRLTVV.